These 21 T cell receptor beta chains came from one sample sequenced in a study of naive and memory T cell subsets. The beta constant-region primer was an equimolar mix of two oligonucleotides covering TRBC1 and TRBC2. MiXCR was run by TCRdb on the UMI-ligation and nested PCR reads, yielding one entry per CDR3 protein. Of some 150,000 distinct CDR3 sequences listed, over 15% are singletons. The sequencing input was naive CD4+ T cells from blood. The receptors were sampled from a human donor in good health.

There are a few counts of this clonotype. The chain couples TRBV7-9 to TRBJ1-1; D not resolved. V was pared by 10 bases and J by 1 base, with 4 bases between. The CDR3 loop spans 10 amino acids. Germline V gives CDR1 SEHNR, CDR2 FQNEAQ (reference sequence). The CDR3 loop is CATENTEAFF. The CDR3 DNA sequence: TGTGCCACGGAGAACACTGAAGCTTTCTTT.

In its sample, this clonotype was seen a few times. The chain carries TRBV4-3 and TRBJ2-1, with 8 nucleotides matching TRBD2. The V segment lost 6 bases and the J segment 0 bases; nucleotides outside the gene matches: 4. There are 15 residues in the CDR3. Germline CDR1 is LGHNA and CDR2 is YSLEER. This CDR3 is CASSTSGLSYNEQFF. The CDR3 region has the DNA TGCGCCAGCAGTACTAGCGGACTCTCCTACAATGAGCAGTTCTTC.

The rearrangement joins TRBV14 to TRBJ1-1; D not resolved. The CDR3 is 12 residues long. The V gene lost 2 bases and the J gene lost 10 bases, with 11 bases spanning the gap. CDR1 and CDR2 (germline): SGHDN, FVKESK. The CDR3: CASSQFPPGAFF. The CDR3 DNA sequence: TGTGCCAGCAGCCAATTCCCCCCCGGAGCTTTCTTT. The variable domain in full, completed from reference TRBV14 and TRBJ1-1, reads EAGVTQFPSHSVIEKGQTVTLRCDPISGHDNLYWYRRVMGKEIKFLLHFVKESKQDESGMPNNRFLAERTGGTYSTLKVQPAELEDSGVYFCASSQFPPGAFFGQGTRLTVV.

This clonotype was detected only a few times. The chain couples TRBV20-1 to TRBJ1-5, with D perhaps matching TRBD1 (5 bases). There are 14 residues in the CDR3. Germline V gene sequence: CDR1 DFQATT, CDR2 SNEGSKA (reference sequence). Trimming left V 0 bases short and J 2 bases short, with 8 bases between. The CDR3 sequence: CSAREGGGNQPQHF. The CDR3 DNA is TGCAGTGCTAGAGAGGGGGGGGGCAATCAGCCCCAGCATTTT.

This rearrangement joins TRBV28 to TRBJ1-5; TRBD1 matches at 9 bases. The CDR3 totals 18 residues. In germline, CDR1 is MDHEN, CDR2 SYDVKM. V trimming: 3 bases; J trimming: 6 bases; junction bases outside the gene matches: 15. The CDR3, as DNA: TGTGCCAGCAGTTTCGAGCCGGGACAGGGATGGCCGGGTCAGCCCCAGCATTTT. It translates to CASSFEPGQGWPGQPQHF.

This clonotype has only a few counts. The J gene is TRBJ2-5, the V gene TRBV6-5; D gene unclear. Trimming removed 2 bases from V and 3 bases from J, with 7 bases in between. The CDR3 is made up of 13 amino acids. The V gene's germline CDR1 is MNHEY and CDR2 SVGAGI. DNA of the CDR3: TGTGCCAGCAGTTACACAGCAAAAGAGACCCAGTACTTC. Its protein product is CASSYTAKETQYF.

The CDR3 here is CASTPQRNINEKLFF. The CDR3 bases are TGTGCCAGTACCCCCCAACGGAACATTAATGAAAAACTGTTTTTT. The chain is built from TRBV19 and TRBJ1-4, with unresolved D. CDR1 LNHDA and CDR2 SQIVND come from the germline V gene (reference sequence). V was trimmed by 7 bases and J by 4 bases, leaving 16 bases between them. The CDR3 consists of 15 residues. The whole variable domain, filled in from reference TRBV19 and TRBJ1-4, reads DGGITQSPKYLFRKEGQNVTLSCEQNLNHDAMYWYRQDPGQGLRLIYYSQIVNDFQKGDIAEGYSVSREKKESFPLTVTSAQKNPTAFYLCASTPQRNINEKLFFGSGTQLSVL.

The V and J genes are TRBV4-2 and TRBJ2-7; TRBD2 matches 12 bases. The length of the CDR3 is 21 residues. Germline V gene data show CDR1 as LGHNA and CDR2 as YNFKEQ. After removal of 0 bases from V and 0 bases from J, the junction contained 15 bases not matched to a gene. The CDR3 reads CASSQDNPRLAGGPPSYEQYF. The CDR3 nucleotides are TGTGCCAGCAGCCAAGATAACCCTCGCCTAGCGGGAGGGCCCCCCTCCTACGAGCAGTACTTC.

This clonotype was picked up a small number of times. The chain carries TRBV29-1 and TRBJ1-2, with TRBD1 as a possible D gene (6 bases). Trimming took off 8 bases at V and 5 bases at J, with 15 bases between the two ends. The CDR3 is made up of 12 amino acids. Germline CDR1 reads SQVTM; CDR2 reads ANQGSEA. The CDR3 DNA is TGCAGCTCCTTGGACAGCACTTATGGCTACACCTTC. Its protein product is CSSLDSTYGYTF. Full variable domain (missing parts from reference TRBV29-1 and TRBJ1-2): SAVISQKPSRDICQRGTSLTIQCQVDSQVTMMFWYRQQPGQSLTLIATANQGSEATYESGFVIDKFPISRPNLTFSTLTVSNMSPEDSSIYLCSSLDSTYGYTFGSGTRLTVV.

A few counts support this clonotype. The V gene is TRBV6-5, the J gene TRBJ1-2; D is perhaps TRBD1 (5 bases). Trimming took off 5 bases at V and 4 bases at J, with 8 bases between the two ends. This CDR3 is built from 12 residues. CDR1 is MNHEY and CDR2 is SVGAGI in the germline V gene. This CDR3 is CASSQGFYGYTF. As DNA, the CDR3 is TGTGCCAGCAGTCAGGGTTTCTATGGCTACACCTTC.

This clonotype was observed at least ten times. The chain's CDR3 is CASTLTGIAEAFF. For the CDR3, the DNA is TGTGCCAGCACCTTGACAGGGATCGCTGAAGCTTTCTTT. V and J are TRBV2 and TRBJ1-1, with 7 bases that match TRBD1. This CDR3 region has 13 residues. CDR1 is SNHLY and CDR2 is FYNNEI in the germline V gene. V gave up 7 bases and J gave up 6 bases; unmatched junction bases: 8.

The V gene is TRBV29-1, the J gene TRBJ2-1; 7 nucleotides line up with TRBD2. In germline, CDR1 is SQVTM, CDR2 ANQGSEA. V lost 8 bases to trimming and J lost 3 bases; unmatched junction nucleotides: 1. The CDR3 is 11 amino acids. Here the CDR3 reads CSWDYYNEQFF. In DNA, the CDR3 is TGCAGCTGGGACTACTACAATGAGCAGTTCTTC.

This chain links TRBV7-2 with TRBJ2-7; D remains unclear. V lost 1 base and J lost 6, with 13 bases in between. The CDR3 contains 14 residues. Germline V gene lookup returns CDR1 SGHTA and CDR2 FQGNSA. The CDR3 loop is CASSLDGFLGEQYF. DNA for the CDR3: TGTGCCAGCAGCTTAGATGGGTTTCTGGGCGAGCAGTACTTC. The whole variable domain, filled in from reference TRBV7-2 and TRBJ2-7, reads GAGVSQSPSNKVTEKGKDVELRCDPISGHTALYWYRQSLGQGLEFLIYFQGNSAPDKSGLPSDRFSAERTGGSVSTLTIQRTQQEDSAVYLCASSLDGFLGEQYFGPGTRLTVT.

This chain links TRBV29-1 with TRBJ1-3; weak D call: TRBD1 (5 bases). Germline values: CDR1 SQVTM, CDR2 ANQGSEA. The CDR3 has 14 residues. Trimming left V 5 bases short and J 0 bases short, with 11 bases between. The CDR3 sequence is CSVKGRSSGNTIYF. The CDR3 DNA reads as TGCAGCGTTAAGGGACGGAGCTCTGGAAACACCATATATTTT. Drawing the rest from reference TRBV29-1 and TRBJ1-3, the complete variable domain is SAVISQKPSRDICQRGTSLTIQCQVDSQVTMMFWYRQQPGQSLTLIATANQGSEATYESGFVIDKFPISRPNLTFSTLTVSNMSPEDSSIYLCSVKGRSSGNTIYFGEGSWLTVV.

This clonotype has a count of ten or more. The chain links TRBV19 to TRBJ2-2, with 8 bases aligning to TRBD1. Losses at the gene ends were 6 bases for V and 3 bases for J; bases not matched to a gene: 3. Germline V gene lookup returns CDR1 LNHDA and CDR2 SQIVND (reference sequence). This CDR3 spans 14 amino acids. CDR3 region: CASRVTGDTGELFF. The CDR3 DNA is TGTGCCAGTAGAGTGACAGGGGACACCGGGGAGCTGTTTTTT.

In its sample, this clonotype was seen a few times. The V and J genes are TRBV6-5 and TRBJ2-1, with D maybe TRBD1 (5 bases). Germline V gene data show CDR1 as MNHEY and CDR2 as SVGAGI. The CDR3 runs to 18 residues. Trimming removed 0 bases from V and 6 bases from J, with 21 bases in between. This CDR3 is CASSYSVGFRGTPNEQFF. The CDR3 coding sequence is TGTGCCAGCAGTTACTCAGTGGGTTTTAGGGGTACCCCCAATGAGCAGTTCTTC.

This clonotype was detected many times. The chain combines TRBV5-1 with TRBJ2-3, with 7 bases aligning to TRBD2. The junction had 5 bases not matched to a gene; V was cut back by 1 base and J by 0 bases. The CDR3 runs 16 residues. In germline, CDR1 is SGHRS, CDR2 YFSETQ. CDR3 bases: TGCGCCAGCAGCTTGAGTACGGGAGGAAGCACAGATACGCAGTATTTT. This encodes CASSLSTGGSTDTQYF.

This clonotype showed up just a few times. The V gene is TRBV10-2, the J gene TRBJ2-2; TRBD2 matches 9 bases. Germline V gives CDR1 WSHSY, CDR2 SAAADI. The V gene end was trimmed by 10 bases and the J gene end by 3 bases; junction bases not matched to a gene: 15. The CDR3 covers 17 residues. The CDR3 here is CATEPRAGGSYTGELFF. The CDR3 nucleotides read TGCGCCACCGAGCCGAGGGCGGGAGGGTCGTACACCGGGGAGCTGTTTTTT.

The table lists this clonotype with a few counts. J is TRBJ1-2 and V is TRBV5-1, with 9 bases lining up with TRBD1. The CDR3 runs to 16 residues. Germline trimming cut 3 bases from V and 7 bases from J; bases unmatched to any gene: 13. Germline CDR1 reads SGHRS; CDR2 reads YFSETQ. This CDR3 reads CASSSSLGQGSGGYTF. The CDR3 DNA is TGCGCCAGCAGCTCGAGTCTGGGACAGGGATCCGGTGGCTACACCTTC. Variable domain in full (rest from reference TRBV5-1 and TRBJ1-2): KAGVTQTPRYLIKTRGQQVTLSCSPISGHRSVSWYQQTPGQGLQFLFEYFSETQRNKGNFPGRFSGRQFSNSRSEMNVSTLELGDSALYLCASSSSLGQGSGGYTFGSGTRLTVV.

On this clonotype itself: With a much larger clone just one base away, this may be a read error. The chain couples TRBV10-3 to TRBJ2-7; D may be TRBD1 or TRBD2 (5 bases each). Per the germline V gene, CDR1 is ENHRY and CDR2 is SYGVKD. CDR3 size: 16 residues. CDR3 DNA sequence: TGTGCCATCACCCACCCCGGGGCTAGCAGCTCCTGCGAGCAGTACTTC. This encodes CAITHPGASSSCEQYF.

CDR3 sequence reads: CSARGGLAGGMAEQYF. In nucleotides, the CDR3 is TGCAGTGCTAGAGGGGGACTAGCGGGAGGGATGGCCGAGCAGTACTTC. This chain connects TRBV20-1 to TRBJ2-7, with 16 bases lining up with TRBD2. Trimming at V came to 1 base and at J to 6 bases, leaving 6 bases not matched to a gene. Germline values: CDR1 DFQATT, CDR2 SNEGSKA (reference sequence). The CDR3 runs 16 residues.